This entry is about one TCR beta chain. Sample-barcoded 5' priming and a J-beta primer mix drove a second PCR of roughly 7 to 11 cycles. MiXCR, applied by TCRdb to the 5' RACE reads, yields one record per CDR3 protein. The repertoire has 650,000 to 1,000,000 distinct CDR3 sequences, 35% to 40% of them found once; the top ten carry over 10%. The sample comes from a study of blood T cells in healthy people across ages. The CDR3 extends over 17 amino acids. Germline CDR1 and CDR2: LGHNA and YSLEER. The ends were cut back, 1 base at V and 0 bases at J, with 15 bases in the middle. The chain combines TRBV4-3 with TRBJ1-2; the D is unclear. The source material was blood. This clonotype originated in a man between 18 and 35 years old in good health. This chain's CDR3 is CASSQGFNPGSNYGYTF. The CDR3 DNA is TGCGCCAGCAGCCAAGGATTTAACCCTGGCTCTAACTATGGCTACACCTTC.